Below, one T cell receptor (beta chain) is given with its context. The record originates from a study of beta chain features in type 1 diabetes. The CDR3 sequence is 12 residues long. Trimming shortened V by 2 bases and J by 4 bases, and 6 bases separated the two germline ends. CDR1 is LNHDA, CDR2 SQIVND, per germline (reference sequence). Isolated RNA was reverse transcribed in full, so expressed TCRB transcripts were sequenced. TCRdb keeps only in-frame clones here, not all; method: immunoSEQ multiplex PCR. The sample consists of roughly 350,000 clones, 8% to 13% of them appearing once. The chain has TRBV19 and TRBJ2-7, with a weak D call TRBD1 (5 bases). The TCR sequence derives from a woman in her twenties or thirties in good health. Sample: naive CD4+ T cells from blood. The CDR3 spells CASSIPGYEQYF. The DNA of the CDR3 is TGTGCCAGTAGTATACCAGGGTACGAGCAGTACTTC. Drawing the rest from reference TRBV19 and TRBJ2-7, the complete variable domain is DGGITQSPKYLFRKEGQNVTLSCEQNLNHDAMYWYRQDPGQGLRLIYYSQIVNDFQKGDIAEGYSVSREKKESFPLTVTSAQKNPTAFYLCASSIPGYEQYFGPGTRLTVT.